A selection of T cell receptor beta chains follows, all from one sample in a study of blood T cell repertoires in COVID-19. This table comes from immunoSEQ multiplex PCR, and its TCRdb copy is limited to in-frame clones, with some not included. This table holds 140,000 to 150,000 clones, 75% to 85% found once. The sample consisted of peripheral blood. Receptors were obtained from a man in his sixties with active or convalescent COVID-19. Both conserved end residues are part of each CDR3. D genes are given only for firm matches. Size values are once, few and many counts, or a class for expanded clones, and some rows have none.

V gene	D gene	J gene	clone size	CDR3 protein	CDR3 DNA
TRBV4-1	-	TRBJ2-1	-	CASSQQGEIGVAEQFF	TGCGCCAGCAGCCAGCAGGGTGAAATTGGGGTCGCCGAGCAGTTCTTC
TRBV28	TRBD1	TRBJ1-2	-	CASSRMDRVLPGYTF	TGTGCCAGCAGCCGTATGGACAGGGTTTTGCCTGGCTACACCTTC
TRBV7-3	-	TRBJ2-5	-	CASSLTYAETQYF	TGTGCCAGCAGCTTAACCTATGCAGAGACCCAGTACTTC
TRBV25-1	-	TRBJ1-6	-	CASSEFSGNSPLHF	TGTGCCAGCAGTGAATTTTCAGGGAATTCACCCCTCCACTTT
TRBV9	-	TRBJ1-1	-	CASSSAPSTEAFF	TGTGCCAGCAGCTCCGCACCGAGCACTGAAGCTTTCTTT
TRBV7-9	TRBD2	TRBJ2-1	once	CASRFLAGDYNEQFF	TGTGCCAGCAGATTTCTAGCGGGAGACTACAATGAGCAGTTCTTC
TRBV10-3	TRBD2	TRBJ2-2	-	CAISDGTSGSGIGELFF	TGTGCCATCAGCGACGGGACTAGCGGGAGCGGGATCGGGGAGCTGTTTTTT
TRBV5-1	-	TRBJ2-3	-	CASSVDGRGSTDTQYF	TGCGCCAGCAGCGTCGACGGACGGGGGAGCACAGATACGCAGTATTTT
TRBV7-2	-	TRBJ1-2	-	CASSLDPSWRVADYGYTF	TGTGCCAGCAGCTTAGACCCCTCGTGGAGGGTGGCGGACTATGGCTACACCTTC
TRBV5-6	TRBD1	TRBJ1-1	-	CASSYGTGYGDTEAFF	TGTGCCAGCAGCTATGGGACAGGGTACGGTGACACTGAAGCTTTCTTT
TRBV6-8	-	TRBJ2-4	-	CASTDWLAKNIQYF	TGTGCCAGCACCGATTGGCTAGCCAAAAACATTCAGTACTTC
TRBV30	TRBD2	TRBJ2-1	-	CAWSAHNKREEGYNEQFF	TGTGCCTGGAGTGCCCATAATAAGCGGGAGGAGGGCTACAATGAGCAGTTCTTC
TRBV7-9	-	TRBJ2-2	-	CASSLLDKTNTGELFF	TGTGCCAGCAGCTTGCTCGACAAGACGAACACCGGGGAGCTGTTTTTT
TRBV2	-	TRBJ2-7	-	CASLPDRSLAEQYF	TGTGCCAGCCTCCCTGACAGATCTCTGGCCGAGCAGTACTTC
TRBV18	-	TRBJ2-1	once	CASALDSSYNEQFF	TGTGCCAGCGCACTGGACAGCTCCTACAATGAGCAGTTCTTC
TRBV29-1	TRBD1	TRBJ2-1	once	CSVRTGGRYEQFF	TGCAGCGTTAGGACAGGGGGCAGGTATGAGCAGTTCTTC
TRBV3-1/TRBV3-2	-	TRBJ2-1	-	CASSGTHFTQFF	TGTGCCAGCAGTGGGACACACTTTACGCAGTTCTTC
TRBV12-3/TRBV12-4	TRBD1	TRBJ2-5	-	CASSPDRAETQYF	TGTGCCAGCAGTCCGGACAGGGCTGAGACCCAGTACTTC
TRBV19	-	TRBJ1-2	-	CASPYSGVNYGYTF	TGTGCCAGTCCTTATAGTGGAGTGAACTATGGCTACACCTTC
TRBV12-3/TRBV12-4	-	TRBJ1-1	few	CASSLQGNTEAFF	TGTGCCAGCAGTTTACAGGGGAACACTGAAGCTTTCTTT
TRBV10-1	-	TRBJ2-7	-	CAYQWGEKVEQYF	TGCGCATACCAATGGGGGGAGAAGGTCGAGCAGTACTTC
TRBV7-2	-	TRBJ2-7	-	CASSLVRLYEQYF	TGTGCCAGCAGCTTAGTGCGGCTATACGAGCAGTACTTC
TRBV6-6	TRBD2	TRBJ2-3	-	CASNRLAGSTDTQYF	TGTGCCAGCAATAGACTAGCGGGAAGCACAGATACGCAGTATTTT
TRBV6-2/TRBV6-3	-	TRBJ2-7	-	CASSYLRRDEQYF	TGTGCCAGCAGTTACTTACGACGGGACGAGCAGTACTTC
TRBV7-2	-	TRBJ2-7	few	CASSLVSVEQYF	TGTGCCAGCAGTCTAGTATCGGTCGAGCAGTACTTC
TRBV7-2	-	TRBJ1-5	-	CASGRGRNQPQHF	TGTGCCAGCGGCAGGGGACGCAATCAGCCCCAGCATTTT
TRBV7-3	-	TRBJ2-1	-	CASSSQGLSQEQFF	TGTGCCAGCAGCTCCCAGGGACTTAGTCAGGAGCAGTTCTTC
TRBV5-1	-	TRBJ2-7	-	CASSLDRDRYEQYF	TGCGCCAGCAGCTTGGACAGGGACCGGTACGAGCAGTACTTC
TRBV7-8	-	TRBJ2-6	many	CASLAAGANVLTF	TGTGCCAGCCTAGCCGCTGGGGCCAACGTCCTGACTTTC
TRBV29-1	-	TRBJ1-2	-	CSALRTQDYGYTF	TGCAGCGCCCTCCGGACACAGGACTATGGCTACACCTTC
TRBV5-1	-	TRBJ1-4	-	CASSLNLEKLFF	TGCGCCAGCAGCCTTAACTTGGAAAAACTGTTTTTT
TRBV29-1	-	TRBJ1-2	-	CSVEGSKGYTF	TGCAGCGTTGAAGGGAGCAAAGGCTACACCTTC
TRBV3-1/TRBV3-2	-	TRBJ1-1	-	CASSLYPQGNTEAFF	TGTGCCAGCAGCCTTTATCCCCAGGGGAACACTGAAGCTTTCTTT
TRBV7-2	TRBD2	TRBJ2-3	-	CASSLGAGGSADTQYF	TGTGCCAGCAGCTTAGGAGCGGGAGGGTCCGCAGATACGCAGTATTTT
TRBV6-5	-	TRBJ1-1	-	CASSPGGEPTEAFF	TGTGCCAGCAGTCCTGGAGGGGAGCCCACTGAAGCTTTCTTT
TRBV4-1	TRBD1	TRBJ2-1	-	CASTRPGQGAYEQFF	TGCGCCAGCACCCGACCCGGACAGGGAGCATATGAGCAGTTCTTC
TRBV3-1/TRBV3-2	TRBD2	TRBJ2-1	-	CASSQTGGVHNEQFF	TGTGCCAGCAGCCAAACGGGAGGGGTACACAATGAGCAGTTCTTC
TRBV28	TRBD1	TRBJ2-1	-	CASSLRGWTGKNNEQFF	TGTGCCAGCAGTTTAAGGGGCTGGACAGGGAAGAACAATGAGCAGTTCTTC
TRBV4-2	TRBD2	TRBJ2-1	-	CASSQAVTSGPMRYNEQFF	TGTGCCAGCAGCCAAGCGGTGACTAGCGGGCCAATGCGATACAATGAGCAGTTCTTC
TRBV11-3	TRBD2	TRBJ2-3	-	CASSHGGGDLTDTQYF	TGTGCCAGCAGCCACGGGGGGGGAGACCTCACAGATACGCAGTATTTT
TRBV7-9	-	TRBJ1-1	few	CASSRDRRGAFF	TGTGCCAGCAGCCGAGACCGACGGGGAGCTTTCTTT
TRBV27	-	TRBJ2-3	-	CASSPLFAGVSTDTQYF	TGTGCCAGCAGTCCCCTTTTTGCGGGCGTTAGCACAGATACGCAGTATTTT
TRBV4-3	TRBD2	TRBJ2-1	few	CASSQGTSANEQFF	TGCGCCAGCAGCCAGGGGACTAGCGCGAATGAGCAGTTCTTC
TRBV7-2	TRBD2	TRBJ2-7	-	CASSSGTSGKGRINEQYF	TGTGCCAGCAGCTCCGGGACTAGCGGGAAGGGGAGGATTAACGAGCAGTACTTC
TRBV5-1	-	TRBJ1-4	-	CASSLGTAVTNEKLFF	TGCGCCAGCAGCTTGGGGACAGCGGTAACTAATGAAAAACTGTTTTTT
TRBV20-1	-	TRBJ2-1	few	CSANERRSYNEQFF	TGCAGTGCTAATGAAAGGAGGTCCTACAATGAGCAGTTCTTC
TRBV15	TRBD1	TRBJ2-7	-	CATSDPGQGLVLYEQYF	TGTGCCACCAGCGATCCGGGACAGGGGTTGGTACTCTACGAGCAGTACTTC
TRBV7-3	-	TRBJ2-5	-	CASSLGRLRRGQETQYF	TGTGCCAGCAGCTTAGGAAGGTTGCGCCGAGGGCAAGAGACCCAGTACTTC
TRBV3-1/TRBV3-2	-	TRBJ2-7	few	CASSQLDSSYEQYF	TGTGCCAGCAGCCAACTGGACAGCTCCTACGAGCAGTACTTC
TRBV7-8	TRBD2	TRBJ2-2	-	CASSLSPGTRYTGELFF	TGTGCCAGCAGCCTGTCACCCGGGACTAGGTACACCGGGGAGCTGTTTTTT
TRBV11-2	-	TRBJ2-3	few	CASSPYVRRTDTQYF	TGTGCCAGCAGCCCCTATGTCAGGAGGACAGATACGCAGTATTTT
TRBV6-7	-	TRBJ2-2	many	CASSYSGVNTGELFF	TGTGCCAGCAGTTACTCAGGGGTCAACACCGGGGAGCTGTTTTTT
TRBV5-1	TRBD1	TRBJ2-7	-	CASSFKTGGFPYEQYF	TGCGCCAGCAGCTTCAAGACAGGGGGCTTCCCCTACGAGCAGTACTTC
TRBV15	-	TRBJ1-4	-	CATSRVGAEIGEKLFF	TGTGCCACCAGCAGGGTTGGTGCGGAGATCGGAGAAAAACTGTTTTTT
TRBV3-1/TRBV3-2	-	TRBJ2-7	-	CASSTRQASDEQYF	TGTGCCAGCAGCACTCGACAGGCTTCTGACGAGCAGTACTTC